The source of this T cell receptor beta chain is a study of T cell repertoires in cytomegalovirus infection. Overall study: A matching HLA type, together with CMV infection, was signaled by public TCR beta signatures.

General study findings and limits: Dominant in the ex vivo response were TCR beta clonotypes restricted by HLA-C and specific for CMV. Individuals carrying CMV plus the relevant HLA were identified by cumulative frequency of public TCR beta families.

TCRdb re-analysed the reads in MiXCR, keeping a single row per CDR3 protein. Here the sample spans around 230,000 distinct CDR3 sequences, around 6.6% being singletons. This CDR3 has 15 amino acids. Per germline, CDR1 MNHEY and CDR2 SVGAGI. Regarding this clonotype: The antigen remains unidentified. Being one base from a much bigger clone, this may be a read error.

Material for sequencing was PBMCs. This TCR came from a human donor in good health (CMV status not recorded). Some clones in this sample may be carry-over from other donors' samples. The rearrangement joins TRBV6-5 to TRBJ1-1; 7 positions match TRBD1. CDR3 coding DNA: TGTGCCAGCAGCAGTTGGGTCCCCAGGGGGTCTGAAACTTTCTTT. Its translation is CASSSWVPRGSETFF.